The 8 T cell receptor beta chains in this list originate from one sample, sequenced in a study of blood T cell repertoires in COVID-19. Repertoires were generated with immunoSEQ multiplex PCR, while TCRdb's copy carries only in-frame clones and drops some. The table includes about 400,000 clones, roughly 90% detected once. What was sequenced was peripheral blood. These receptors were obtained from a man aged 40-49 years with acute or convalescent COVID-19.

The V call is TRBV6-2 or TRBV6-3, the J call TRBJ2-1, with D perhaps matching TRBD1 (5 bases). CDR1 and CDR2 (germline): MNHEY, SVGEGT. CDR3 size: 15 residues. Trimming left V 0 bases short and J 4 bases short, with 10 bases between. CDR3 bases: TGTGCCAGCAGTTACTCGTTCAGGGAATACAATGAGCAGTTCTTC. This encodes CASSYSFREYNEQFF.

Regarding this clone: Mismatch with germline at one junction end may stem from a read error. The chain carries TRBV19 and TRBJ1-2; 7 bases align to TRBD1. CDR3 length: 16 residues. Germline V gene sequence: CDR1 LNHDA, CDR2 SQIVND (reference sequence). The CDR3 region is CASSLDGTERGYGYTF. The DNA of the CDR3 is TGTGCCAGTAGTCTAGATGGGACAGAAAGGGGATATGGCTACACCTTC.

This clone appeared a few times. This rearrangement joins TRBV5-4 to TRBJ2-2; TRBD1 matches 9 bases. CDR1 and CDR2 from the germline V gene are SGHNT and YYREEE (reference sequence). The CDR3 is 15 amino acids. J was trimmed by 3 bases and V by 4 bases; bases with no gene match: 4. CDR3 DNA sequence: TGTGCCAGCAGCCCCAGGACAGGGGACACCGGGGAGCTGTTTTTT. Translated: CASSPRTGDTGELFF.

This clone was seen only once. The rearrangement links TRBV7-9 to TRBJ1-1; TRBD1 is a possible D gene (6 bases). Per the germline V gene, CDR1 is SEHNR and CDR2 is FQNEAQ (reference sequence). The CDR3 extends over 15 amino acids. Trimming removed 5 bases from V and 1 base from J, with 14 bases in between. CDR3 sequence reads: CASSAAGASNTEAFF. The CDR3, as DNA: TGTGCCAGCAGCGCAGCAGGGGCTTCGAACACTGAAGCTTTCTTT.

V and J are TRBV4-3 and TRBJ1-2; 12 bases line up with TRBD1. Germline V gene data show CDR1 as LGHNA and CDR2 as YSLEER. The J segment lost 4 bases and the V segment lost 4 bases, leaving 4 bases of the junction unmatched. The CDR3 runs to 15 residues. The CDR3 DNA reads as TGCGCCAGCAGCCCCGGGACAGGGGGCCTCTATGGCTACACCTTC. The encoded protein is CASSPGTGGLYGYTF.

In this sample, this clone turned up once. In nucleotides, the CDR3 is TGTGCCAGCAGCCAAGATGCGGGGTATTGGCCTGGAAGGCAGTACTTC. This translates into CASSQDAGYWPGRQYF. The chain is built from TRBV3-1 (or the pseudogene TRBV3-2) and TRBJ2-7; D might be TRBD2 (6 bases). Trimming removed 0 bases at V and 9 bases at J, with 21 bases between. Germline V gene lookup returns CDR1 LGHDT and CDR2 YNNKEL (reference sequence). The CDR3 extends over 16 amino acids.

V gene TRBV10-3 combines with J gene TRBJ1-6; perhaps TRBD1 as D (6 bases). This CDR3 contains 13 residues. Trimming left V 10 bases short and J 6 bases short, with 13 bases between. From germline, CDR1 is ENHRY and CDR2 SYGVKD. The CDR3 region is CATSDRLNSPLHF. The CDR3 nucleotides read TGTGCCACTTCGGACAGACTTAATTCACCCCTCCACTTT.

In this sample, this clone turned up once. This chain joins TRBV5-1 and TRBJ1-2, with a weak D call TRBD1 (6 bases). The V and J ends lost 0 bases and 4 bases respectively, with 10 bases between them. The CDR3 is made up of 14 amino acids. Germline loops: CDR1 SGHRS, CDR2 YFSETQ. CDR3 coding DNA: TGCGCCAGCAGCTTGGGACAGGCCCTCTATGGCTACACCTTC. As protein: CASSLGQALYGYTF.